Sequencing of this T cell receptor beta chain was carried out in a study of T-cell reconstitution after alpha-beta-depleted transplantation in children. A few counts support this clonotype. What it binds is unknown. Germline loops: CDR1 LNHDA, CDR2 SQIVND (reference sequence). This CDR3 spans 17 amino acids. Trimming took 4 bases from V and 5 from J; bases not matched to a gene: 11. The TCRbeta library was prepared with unique molecular identifiers. Using its own MiXCR run on the PCR reads, TCRdb lists one record per CDR3 protein. This table holds some 150,000 distinct CDR3 sequences, 8.5% to 10% found once. Findings of the study overall: In some patients, recipient T cells and intrathymic progenitors surviving conditioning explained high day-60 diversity. T-cell numbers and diversity one year post-transplant derived largely from freshly generated T cells. Several hundred expanded graft clones reportedly supplied alpha-beta T cells about two months after transplant.

The starting material was PBMCs, mostly from graft donor cells, obtained 180 days after TCRalphabeta/CD19-depleted stem cell transplant. The receptor comes from a female patient aged 2-15 years who had a stem cell transplant for congenital amegakaryocytic thrombocytopenia, so the T cells may come from the graft donor. The chain uses TRBV19 and TRBJ2-6; 7 nucleotides line up with TRBD1. DNA of the CDR3: TGTGCCAGTAGTACATTGAATAGGGGGCTAAGGGCCAACGTCCTGACTTTC. This gives the protein CASSTLNRGLRANVLTF.